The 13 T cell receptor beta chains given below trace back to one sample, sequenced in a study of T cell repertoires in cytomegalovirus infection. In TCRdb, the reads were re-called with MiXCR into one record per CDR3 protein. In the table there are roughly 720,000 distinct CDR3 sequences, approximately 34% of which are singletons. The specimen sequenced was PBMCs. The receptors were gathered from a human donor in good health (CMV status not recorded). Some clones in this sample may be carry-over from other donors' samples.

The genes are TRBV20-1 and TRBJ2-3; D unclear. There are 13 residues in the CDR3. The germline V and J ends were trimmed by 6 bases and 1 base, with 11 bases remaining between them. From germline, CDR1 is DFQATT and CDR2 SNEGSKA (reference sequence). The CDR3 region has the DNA TGCAGTGCCGGTAGGCCGGGCACAGATACGCAGTATTTT. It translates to CSAGRPGTDTQYF.

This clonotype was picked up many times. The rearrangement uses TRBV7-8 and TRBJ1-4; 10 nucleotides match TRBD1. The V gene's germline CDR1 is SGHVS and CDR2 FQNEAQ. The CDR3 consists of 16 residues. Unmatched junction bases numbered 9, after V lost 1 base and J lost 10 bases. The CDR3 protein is CASSLERTGGLGKLFF. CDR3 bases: TGTGCCAGCAGCTTAGAACGGACAGGGGGACTCGGAAAACTGTTTTTT.

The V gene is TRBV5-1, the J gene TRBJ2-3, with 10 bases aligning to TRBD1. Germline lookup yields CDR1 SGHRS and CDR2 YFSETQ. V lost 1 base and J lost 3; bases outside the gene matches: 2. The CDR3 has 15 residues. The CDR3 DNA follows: TGCGCCAGCAGCTTGTGGGGACAGGGGACAGATACGCAGTATTTT. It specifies CASSLWGQGTDTQYF.

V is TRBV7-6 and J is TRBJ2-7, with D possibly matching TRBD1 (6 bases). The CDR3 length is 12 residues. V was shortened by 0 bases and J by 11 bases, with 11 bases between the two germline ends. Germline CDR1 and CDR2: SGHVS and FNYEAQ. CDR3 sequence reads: CASSLATGQKYF. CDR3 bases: TGTGCCAGCAGCTTAGCGACAGGACAGAAGTACTTC.

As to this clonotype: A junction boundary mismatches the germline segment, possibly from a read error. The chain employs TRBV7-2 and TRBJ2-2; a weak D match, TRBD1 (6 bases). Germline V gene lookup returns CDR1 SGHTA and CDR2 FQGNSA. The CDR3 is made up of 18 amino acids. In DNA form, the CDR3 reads TGTGCCAGCAGCAAAACGGTCGCAGGACAGACTTACACCGGGGATCTGTTTTTT. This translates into CASSKTVAGQTYTGDLFF.

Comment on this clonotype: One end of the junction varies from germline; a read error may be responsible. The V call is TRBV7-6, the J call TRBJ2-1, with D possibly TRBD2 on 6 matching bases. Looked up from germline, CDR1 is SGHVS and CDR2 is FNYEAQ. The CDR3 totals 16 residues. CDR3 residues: CASSLASGSSYKEQFF. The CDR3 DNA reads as TGTGCCAGCAGCTTAGCTAGCGGCTCATCGTACAAGGAGCAGTTCTTC.

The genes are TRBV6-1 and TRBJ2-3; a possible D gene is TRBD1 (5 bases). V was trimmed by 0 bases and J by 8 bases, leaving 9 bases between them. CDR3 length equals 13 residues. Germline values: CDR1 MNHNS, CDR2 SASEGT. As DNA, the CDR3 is TGTGCCAGCAGTGAAGCTATCCAGGGTACGCAGTATTTT. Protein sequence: CASSEAIQGTQYF.

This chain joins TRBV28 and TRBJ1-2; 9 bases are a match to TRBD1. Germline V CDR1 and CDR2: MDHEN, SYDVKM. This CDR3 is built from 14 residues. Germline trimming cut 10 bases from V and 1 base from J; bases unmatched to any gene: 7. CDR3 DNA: TGTGCCACACCCGGGACAGGGAGTAACTATGGCTACACCTTC. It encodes CATPGTGSNYGYTF.

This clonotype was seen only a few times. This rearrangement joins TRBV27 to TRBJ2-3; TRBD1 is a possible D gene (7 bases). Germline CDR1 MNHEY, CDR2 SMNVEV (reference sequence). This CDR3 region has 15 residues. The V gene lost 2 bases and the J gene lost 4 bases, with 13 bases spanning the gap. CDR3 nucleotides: TGTGCCAGCAGTTTACGGGGGACAGTAGCAGATACGCAGTATTTT. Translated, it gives CASSLRGTVADTQYF.

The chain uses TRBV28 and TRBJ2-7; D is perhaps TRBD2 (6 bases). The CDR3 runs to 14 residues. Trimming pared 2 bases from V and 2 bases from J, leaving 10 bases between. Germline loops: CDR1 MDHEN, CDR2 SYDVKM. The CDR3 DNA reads TGTGCCAGCAGTTTAAAGCGGGTCCCCTACGAGCAGTACTTC. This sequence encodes CASSLKRVPYEQYF.

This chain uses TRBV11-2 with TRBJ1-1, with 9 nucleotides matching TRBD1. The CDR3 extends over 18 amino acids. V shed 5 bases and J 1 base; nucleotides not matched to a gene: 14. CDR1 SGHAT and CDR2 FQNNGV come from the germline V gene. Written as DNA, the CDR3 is TGTGCCAGCAGCCCCCGCGGGGGGACAGGGAGGGGGAACACTGAAGCTTTCTTT. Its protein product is CASSPRGGTGRGNTEAFF. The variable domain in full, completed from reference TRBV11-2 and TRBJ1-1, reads EAGVAQSPRYKIIEKRQSVAFWCNPISGHATLYWYQQILGQGPKLLIQFQNNGVVDDSQLPKDRFSAERLKGVDSTLKIQPAKLEDSAVYLCASSPRGGTGRGNTEAFFGQGTRLTVV.

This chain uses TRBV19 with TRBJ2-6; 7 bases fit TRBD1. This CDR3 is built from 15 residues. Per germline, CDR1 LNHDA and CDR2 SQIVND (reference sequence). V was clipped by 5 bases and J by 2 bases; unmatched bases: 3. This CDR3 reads CASSYTGAGANVLTF. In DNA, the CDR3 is TGTGCCAGTAGTTATACAGGGGCTGGGGCCAACGTCCTGACTTTC.

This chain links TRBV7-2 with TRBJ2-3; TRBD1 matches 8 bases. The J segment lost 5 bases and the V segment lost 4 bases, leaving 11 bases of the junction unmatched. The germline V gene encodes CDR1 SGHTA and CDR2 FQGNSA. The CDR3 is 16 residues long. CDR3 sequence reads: CASSSAGTGGGDTQYF. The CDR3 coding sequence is TGTGCCAGCAGCTCGGCCGGCACAGGGGGTGGAGATACGCAGTATTTT.